Listed here are 25 T cell receptor beta chains from one sample, sequenced in a study of identical twins. TCRdb reprocessed the 5' RACE reads via MiXCR and lists one record per CDR3 protein. The sample yields hundreds of thousands of distinct CDR3 sequences, over 9% seen once. The same sample was also studied in work on yellow fever vaccine responses in identical twins.

Material: PBMCs. These TCRs come from a woman aged 18-29 years in good health.

The chain has TRBV5-1 and TRBJ2-5; 15 nucleotides match TRBD2. V dropped 3 bases and J dropped 4; count of bases not matched to a gene: 10. The CDR3 has 18 residues. CDR1 is SGHRS and CDR2 is YFSETQ in the germline V gene. CDR3 residues: CASSSGTSGRPQLETQYF. In DNA form, the CDR3 reads TGCGCCAGCAGCTCTGGGACTAGCGGGAGGCCTCAGTTAGAGACCCAGTACTTC.

The chain is built from TRBV20-1 and TRBJ1-6; D gene uncertain. V was trimmed by 0 bases and J by 7 bases, leaving 7 bases between them. The germline V gene has CDR1 DFQATT and CDR2 SNEGSKA (reference sequence). The CDR3 extends over 13 amino acids. CDR3 amino acids: CSARDFGNSPLHF. CDR3 DNA: TGCAGTGCTAGAGACTTCGGGAATTCACCCCTCCACTTT.

The V gene is TRBV12-3 or TRBV12-4, the J gene TRBJ1-3; no firm D call. V lost 5 bases and J lost 4, with 12 bases in between. This CDR3 spans 14 amino acids. The chain's CDR3 is CASSGVLGGNTIYF. Written as DNA, the CDR3 is TGTGCCAGCAGTGGGGTCTTAGGGGGAAACACCATATATTTT.

The chain joins TRBV29-1 to TRBJ2-3; unclear D gene. There are 14 residues in the CDR3. Germline V gene data show CDR1 as SQVTM and CDR2 as ANQGSEA. The V gene lost 3 bases and the J gene lost 4 bases, with 14 bases spanning the gap. For the CDR3, the DNA is TGCAGCGTTGAGAATCATCTAGGCCCAGATACGCAGTATTTT. Encoded protein: CSVENHLGPDTQYF.

This clonotype has a handful of counts. This chain connects TRBV12-3 or TRBV12-4 to TRBJ2-1; D is possibly TRBD2 (7 bases). This CDR3 is 15 amino acids long. Deletions cut 7 bases from V and 5 bases from J, with 18 bases between. CDR3 loop: CASMTPGGFNNEQFF. CDR3 DNA: TGTGCCAGCATGACCCCGGGGGGCTTTAACAATGAGCAGTTCTTC.

J is TRBJ1-1 and V is TRBV10-3; weak D call: TRBD1 (5 bases). Trimming removed 9 bases at V and 5 bases at J, with 19 bases between. CDR1 is ENHRY, CDR2 SYGVKD, per germline. The CDR3 consists of 14 residues. The CDR3 is CAITPDGGGTEAFF. The CDR3 nucleotides are TGTGCCATAACCCCCGACGGGGGAGGGACTGAAGCTTTCTTT.

The V call is TRBV7-9, the J call TRBJ2-1, with 8 bases fitting TRBD2. J lost 2 bases, V lost 6 bases, and 3 bases had no gene match. From germline, CDR1 is SEHNR and CDR2 FQNEAQ (reference sequence). This CDR3 spans 14 amino acids. The CDR3 loop is CASRSGGAYNEQFF. The DNA for the CDR3 is TGTGCCAGCAGGAGCGGGGGTGCCTACAATGAGCAGTTCTTC.

This clonotype has only a few counts. The J gene is TRBJ2-7, the V gene TRBV6-1, with 7 nucleotides matching TRBD1. The CDR3 is made up of 13 amino acids. V gave up 6 bases and J gave up 4 bases; unmatched junction bases: 6. Germline V gene data show CDR1 as MNHNS and CDR2 as SASEGT. CDR3 sequence (DNA): TGTGCCAGCAGCCGGGGACAGCAATACGAGCAGTACTTC. Its translation is CASSRGQQYEQYF.

Only a few counts were recorded for this clonotype. The V call is TRBV5-1, the J call TRBJ2-1; the match to TRBD2 covers 7 bases. Germline loops: CDR1 SGHRS, CDR2 YFSETQ. Unmatched junction bases numbered 6, after V lost 4 bases and J lost 5 bases. This CDR3 is 14 amino acids long. The CDR3 coding sequence is TGCGCCAGCAGCCTGGGACTAAAAGACAATGAGCAGTTCTTC. Translation gives CASSLGLKDNEQFF. The whole variable domain, filled in from reference TRBV5-1 and TRBJ2-1, reads KAGVTQTPRYLIKTRGQQVTLSCSPISGHRSVSWYQQTPGQGLQFLFEYFSETQRNKGNFPGRFSGRQFSNSRSEMNVSTLELGDSALYLCASSLGLKDNEQFFGPGTRLTVL.

The table lists this clonotype with a few counts. The CDR3 reads CSVERGPGGELFF. The DNA of the CDR3 is TGCAGCGTTGAGCGGGGGCCGGGCGGGGAGCTGTTTTTT. This chain links TRBV29-1 with TRBJ2-2, with D maybe TRBD2 (7 bases). Germline CDR1 reads SQVTM; CDR2 reads ANQGSEA. The CDR3 has 13 amino acids. Between the trimmed V and J ends, which lost 3 bases and 7 bases, there was a span of 12 bases.

This clonotype was recorded at least ten times. The chain couples TRBV3-1 to TRBJ1-5, with D unresolved. CDR1 and CDR2 (germline): LGHDT, YNNKEL (reference sequence). The V and J ends lost 1 base and 6 bases respectively, with 4 bases between them. The CDR3 has 12 amino acids. Here the CDR3 DNA reads TGTGCCAGCAGCCAAGGGGTTCAGCCCCAGCATTTT. Amino acid sequence: CASSQGVQPQHF.

The sample holds a few counts of this clonotype. This chain connects TRBV2 to TRBJ2-1, with D perhaps matching TRBD2 (5 bases). The CDR3 contains 12 residues. V was clipped by 5 bases and J by 8 bases, with 10 bases between them. Per the germline V gene, CDR1 is SNHLY and CDR2 is FYNNEI. Here the CDR3 reads CASSHYSDEQFF. The CDR3 bases are TGTGCCAGCAGTCATTATAGCGATGAGCAGTTCTTC.

The chain employs TRBV6-1 and TRBJ2-7; either TRBD1 or TRBD2 may supply D (6 bases each). Germline V gives CDR1 MNHNS, CDR2 SASEGT. The CDR3 length is 11 residues. Trimming removed 8 bases from V and 7 bases from J, with 12 bases in between. The CDR3 reads CASRGGIEQYV. For the CDR3, the DNA is TGTGCCAGCCGAGGGGGGATTGAGCAGTACGTC.

V is TRBV2 and J is TRBJ2-3; maybe TRBD2 (6 bases). The V gene lost 1 base and the J gene lost 0 bases, with 8 bases spanning the gap. Germline CDR1 and CDR2: SNHLY and FYNNEI. This CDR3 contains 15 residues. DNA for the CDR3: TGTGCCAGCAGTGAAGGGGGGACTAGCACAGATACGCAGTATTTT. It codes for CASSEGGTSTDTQYF.

The rearrangement links TRBV20-1 to TRBJ1-1; D is undetermined. Between the trimmed V and J ends, which lost 2 bases and 0 bases, there was a span of 13 bases. The CDR3 covers 15 residues. The germline V gene encodes CDR1 DFQATT and CDR2 SNEGSKA (reference sequence). The CDR3 nucleotides read TGCAGTGCTAGACCTAATACAGCCATGAACACTGAAGCTTTCTTT. The encoded protein is CSARPNTAMNTEAFF.

This clonotype was detected a few times. V usage is TRBV29-1 and J usage is TRBJ1-4, with a possible D match to TRBD1 (6 bases). Trimming took 6 bases from V and 1 from J, leaving 9 bases between them. CDR3 length: 13 amino acids. Germline loops: CDR1 SQVTM, CDR2 ANQGSEA. CDR3 protein: CSVGQLTNEKLFF. Written as DNA, the CDR3 is TGCAGCGTCGGACAGCTAACTAATGAAAAACTGTTTTTT.

This clonotype has at least ten counts. This chain connects TRBV10-3 to TRBJ1-5; D call uncertain. The CDR3 is 12 amino acids. Germline-derived CDR1 and CDR2 are ENHRY and SYGVKD. V lost 11 bases and J 6 bases, leaving 14 bases between the germline ends. CDR3 amino acids: CALGLNSQPQHF. Written as DNA, the CDR3 is TGTGCCCTGGGTTTGAATAGTCAGCCCCAGCATTTT.

The rearrangement links TRBV7-9 to TRBJ1-2; TRBD1 might be the D (6 bases). The V gene lost 7 bases and the J gene lost 5 bases, with 17 bases spanning the gap. CDR3 size: 14 residues. Germline CDR1 SEHNR, CDR2 FQNEAQ (reference sequence). CDR3 in DNA: TGTGCCAGCAAAGGCGGGAAAGGGGGATATGGCTACACCTTC. Amino acids: CASKGGKGGYGYTF. Filled out from reference TRBV7-9 and TRBJ1-2, the complete variable domain reads DTGVSQNPRHKITKRGQNVTFRCDPISEHNRLYWYRQTLGQGPEFLTYFQNEAQLEKSRLLSDRFSAERPKGSFSTLEIQRTEQGDSAMYLCASKGGKGGYGYTFGSGTRLTVV.

The rearrangement links TRBV12-3 or TRBV12-4 to TRBJ1-5, with D possibly TRBD1 on 6 matching bases. There are 13 residues in the CDR3. Deletions cut 5 bases from V and 7 bases from J, with 12 bases between. The CDR3 DNA follows: TGTGCCAGCAGTGCAGTGGGGGCCCAGCCCCAGCATTTT. This sequence encodes CASSAVGAQPQHF.

This rearrangement joins TRBV28 to TRBJ2-1; 14 positions match TRBD2. The CDR3 is made up of 15 amino acids. Per the germline V gene, CDR1 is MDHEN and CDR2 is SYDVKM. V lost 6 bases and J lost 10; bases outside the gene matches: 8. The CDR3 loop reads CASSAGLAGAGEQFF. The CDR3 nucleotides read TGTGCCAGCAGCGCGGGACTAGCGGGGGCTGGGGAGCAGTTCTTC.

The table lists this clonotype with a few counts. The chain couples TRBV6-5 to TRBJ1-6; no reliable D call. CDR1 MNHEY and CDR2 SVGAGI come from the germline V gene. The CDR3 sequence is 16 residues long. Deletions cut 4 bases from V and 0 bases from J, with 10 bases between. This chain's CDR3 is CASSLPRSSYNSPLHF. CDR3 coding DNA: TGTGCCAGCAGTTTGCCGCGGAGCTCCTATAATTCACCCCTCCACTTT.

This clonotype was found a few times. The chain combines TRBV4-2 with TRBJ1-2; 10 bases agree with TRBD1. CDR3 length equals 16 residues. Germline V lookup: CDR1 LGHNA, CDR2 YNFKEQ. After removal of 4 bases from V and 0 bases from J, the junction contained 5 bases not matched to a gene. CDR3 nucleotides: TGTGCCAGCAGCCCCAGGACAGGGGGAGCTAACTATGGCTACACCTTC. This encodes CASSPRTGGANYGYTF.

This clonotype came up a few times. The rearrangement joins TRBV29-1 to TRBJ2-5; 11 bases fit TRBD2. V shed 4 bases, J shed 2 bases, and the junction held 3 bases outside the gene matches. Germline CDR1 is SQVTM and CDR2 is ANQGSEA. This CDR3 is built from 14 residues. CDR3 sequence reads: CSVAGLAGQETQYF. In DNA form, the CDR3 reads TGCAGCGTTGCCGGACTAGCGGGTCAAGAGACCCAGTACTTC. Drawing the rest from reference TRBV29-1 and TRBJ2-5, the complete variable domain is SAVISQKPSRDICQRGTSLTIQCQVDSQVTMMFWYRQQPGQSLTLIATANQGSEATYESGFVIDKFPISRPNLTFSTLTVSNMSPEDSSIYLCSVAGLAGQETQYFGPGTRLLVL.

This clonotype was found a few times. This chain joins TRBV24-1 and TRBJ2-1; TRBD2 agrees at 11 bases. The CDR3 has 15 residues. V shed 4 bases and J 7 bases; nucleotides not matched to a gene: 5. CDR1 and CDR2 (germline): KGHDR, SFDVKD. The CDR3 sequence is CATSDTSGGRNEQFF. CDR3 nucleotides: TGTGCCACCAGTGACACTAGCGGGGGCCGGAATGAGCAGTTCTTC.

This clonotype has only a few counts. The V call is TRBV7-9, the J call TRBJ2-5; D unclear. The CDR3 runs 14 residues. Germline assignment: CDR1 SEHNR and CDR2 FQNEAQ (reference sequence). The V gene lost 2 bases and the J gene lost 3 bases, with 10 bases spanning the gap. CDR3 sequence reads: CASSLRPPKETQYF. Here the CDR3 DNA reads TGTGCCAGCAGCTTACGGCCACCGAAAGAGACCCAGTACTTC.